This T cell receptor (beta chain) comes out of a study of technical replicates of blood from a handful of donors. Measured with immunoSEQ multiplex PCR; TCRdb has only the in-frame clones, and not every one. Altogether around 84,000 clones are present, over 85% being singletons, with the ten largest covering approximately 0.25%. The specimen sequenced was T cells isolated from PBMCs. The TCR originated in a human donor in good health.

The CDR3 nucleotides are TGCGCCACCTCCGAGACAGGGAACACCGGGGAGCTGTTTTTT. Translation: CATSETGNTGELFF. The V gene is TRBV10-1, the J gene TRBJ2-2, with D perhaps matching TRBD1 (6 bases). This CDR3 has 14 amino acids. The germline CDR1 and CDR2 sequences are WNHNN and SYGVQD (reference sequence). V was pared by 10 bases and J by 1 base, with 13 bases between.